Below, 9 T cell receptor beta chains from the same sample are listed, as sequenced in a study of OX40 agonist ivuxolimab in advanced cancers. Sequencing used immunoSEQ multiplex PCR; TCRdb keeps in-frame clones, though not all of them. Here the sample spans 45,000 to 50,000 clones, roughly nine tenths being singletons. Sequenced here: CD4+ or CD8+ T cells sorted from blood, sampled in a trial of the OX40 agonist ivuxolimab. The origin of the receptors is an adult with an advanced solid tumor such as melanoma, head and neck, liver or kidney cancer.

The V and J genes are TRBV10-2 and TRBJ2-5, with 10 bases matching TRBD1. The CDR3 contains 15 residues. The germline V gene has CDR1 WSHSY and CDR2 SAAADI. The V gene end was trimmed by 3 bases and the J gene end by 4 bases; junction bases not matched to a gene: 5. CDR3 protein: CASSDGGTGVETQYF. For the CDR3, the DNA is TGCGCCAGCAGTGACGGTGGGACAGGGGTAGAGACCCAGTACTTC.

In DNA, the CDR3 is TGCGCCAGCGAGAGTGGGGACAGGAGTCAGAACACTGAAGCTTTCTTT. It specifies CASESGDRSQNTEAFF. This rearrangement joins TRBV23-1 to TRBJ1-1, with 8 bases aligning to TRBD1. TRBV23-1 belongs to the ORF category, with a function that is uncertain. This CDR3 has 16 amino acids. The V gene end was trimmed by 8 bases and the J gene end by 1 base; junction bases not matched to a gene: 12.

The rearrangement uses TRBV6-5 and TRBJ1-3; possible D gene TRBD1, 6 bases. The CDR3 is 16 amino acids. Germline V CDR1 and CDR2: MNHEY, SVGAGI. Trimming pared 3 bases from V and 3 bases from J, leaving 15 bases between. The CDR3 DNA reads as TGTGCCAGCAGTTATTCGGACAGCTTCGGTGGAAACACCATATATTTT. As protein: CASSYSDSFGGNTIYF.

In DNA, the CDR3 is TGTGCCAGCAGTAAGATGGGGTGGAACACCGGGGAGCTGTTTTTT. Translated, it gives CASSKMGWNTGELFF. The chain uses TRBV14 and TRBJ2-2; D call uncertain. This CDR3 has 15 residues. CDR1 and CDR2 (germline): SGHDN, FVKESK. Trimming pared 6 bases from V and 1 base from J, leaving 12 bases between.

The V call is TRBV7-2, the J call TRBJ1-2; D ambiguous. The germline V and J ends were trimmed by 9 bases and 5 bases, with 19 bases remaining between them. CDR3 size: 14 residues. Germline V gene data show CDR1 as SGHTA and CDR2 as FQGNSA. The CDR3 here is CARSRGELRYGYTF. The CDR3 DNA sequence: TGTGCCAGATCCCGTGGGGAGCTGAGGTATGGCTACACCTTC.

CDR3 amino acids: CASMLIEGQPQHF. The CDR3 coding sequence is TGTGCCAGTATGCTAATTGAGGGTCAGCCCCAGCATTTT. The chain has TRBV19 and TRBJ1-5; D gene unclear. Trimming cost V 7 bases and J 6 bases, with 13 bases left between them. CDR1 is LNHDA and CDR2 is SQIVND in the germline V gene (reference sequence). The CDR3 contains 13 residues.

The rearrangement joins TRBV18 to TRBJ1-2; D is perhaps TRBD1 (5 bases). Deletions cut 0 bases from V and 5 bases from J, with 13 bases between. CDR1 KGHSH and CDR2 LQKENI come from the germline V gene. The CDR3 has 15 amino acids. The CDR3 is CASSPPGQGGYGYTF. The DNA of the CDR3 is TGTGCCAGCTCACCACCCGGGCAGGGTGGTTATGGCTACACCTTC.

The CDR3, as DNA: TGTGCCATAGGGCGGGGGTACTCCTACAATGAGCAGTTCTTC. This translates into CAIGRGYSYNEQFF. The V call is TRBV28, the J call TRBJ2-1, with TRBD2 matching 7 bases. Germline lookup yields CDR1 MDHEN and CDR2 SYDVKM. The J segment lost 0 bases and the V segment lost 10 bases, leaving 6 bases of the junction unmatched. CDR3 length: 14 amino acids.

The chain is built from TRBV6-5 and TRBJ2-7; no clear D. The CDR3 is made up of 13 amino acids. Deletions cut 4 bases from V and 5 bases from J, with 12 bases between. Germline V gene lookup returns CDR1 MNHEY and CDR2 SVGAGI. CDR3 loop: CASSSALSDEQYF. The CDR3 nucleotides read TGTGCCAGCAGTTCTGCCCTTTCCGACGAGCAGTACTTC.